What follows are 13 T cell receptor beta chains derived from one specimen sequenced in a study of breast tumors, draining lymph nodes, adjacent tissues. One entry per CDR3 protein, called by TCRdb with MiXCR from the multiplex PCR reads. The sample contains fewer than 300,000 distinct CDR3 sequences, approximately 29% of which appear only once. Axillary draining lymph nodes of breast cancer patients supplied the node samples. Sequences were obtained from axillary lymph node tissue. The receptor source for this set is a female donor with breast cancer. Some clones in this sample may be carry-over from other donors' samples.

This clonotype was found many times. This chain joins TRBV12-3 or TRBV12-4 and TRBJ2-7, with D uncertain. The CDR3 sequence is 11 residues long. V dropped 6 bases and J dropped 6 bases, with 9 bases sitting between them. CDR3 sequence (DNA): TGTGCCAGCAGCTCCACACGCGAGCAGTACTTC. Protein: CASSSTREQYF.

This clonotype was picked up many times. V and J are TRBV29-1 and TRBJ2-5; no firm D call. V lost 5 bases and J lost 3, with 10 bases in between. Germline V gene data show CDR1 as SQVTM and CDR2 as ANQGSEA. The CDR3 totals 12 residues. The CDR3 sequence: CSVRKFKETQYF. CDR3 bases: TGCAGCGTTAGGAAGTTTAAAGAGACCCAGTACTTC.

For this clonotype: Compared with germline, one end of the junction differs, possibly owing to a read error. The J gene is TRBJ2-3, the V gene TRBV7-7, with 7 positions matching TRBD2. Germline-derived CDR1 and CDR2 are SSHAT and FNYEAQ (reference sequence). The CDR3 has 16 residues. CDR3 amino acids: CASSLRGEIPTDTQYF. For the CDR3, the DNA is TGTGCTAGCAGCTTACGGGGGGAAATCCCCACAGATACGCAGTATTTT.

Regarding this clonotype: A read error may be the cause here, since a much bigger clone is one base away. This rearrangement joins TRBV5-1 to TRBJ2-1; TRBD2 agrees at 8 bases. J lost 4 bases, V lost 0 bases, and 3 bases had no gene match. The CDR3 totals 15 residues. Germline assignment: CDR1 SGHRS and CDR2 YFSETQ. This CDR3 is CASSLEGGRYNEQFF. The CDR3, as DNA: TGCGCCAGCAGCTTGGAGGGCGGGAGGTACAATGAGCAGTTCTTC.

The chain is built from TRBV11-2 and TRBJ2-5; 9 positions match TRBD2. This CDR3 has 17 residues. CDR1 and CDR2 (germline): SGHAT, FQNNGV. J gave up 7 bases and V 7 bases, and 19 bases lay outside the gene matches. The CDR3 here is CASNPSNRAGGKGTQYF. CDR3 in DNA: TGTGCCAGCAACCCTTCTAACAGGGCGGGGGGGAAGGGGACCCAGTACTTC.

There are a few counts of this clonotype. With a much larger clone just one base away, this may be a read error. V gene TRBV6-5 combines with J gene TRBJ2-7; TRBD1 aligns across 9 bases. The CDR3 sequence is 16 residues long. With 6 bases clipped from V and 4 bases from J, the junction kept 13 bases outside the gene matches. Germline V gene sequence: CDR1 MNHEY, CDR2 SVGAGI. As DNA, the CDR3 is TGTGCCAGCAGACATGCTACAGGGGGCGCGTCTTACGAGCAGTACTTC. This codes for CASRHATGGASYEQYF.

The gene calls are TRBV19 and TRBJ1-1; D remains unclear. The V gene's germline CDR1 is LNHDA and CDR2 SQIVND (reference sequence). The CDR3 covers 11 residues. V lost 6 bases and J 2 bases, leaving 4 bases between the germline ends. CDR3 residues: CASRTNTEAFF. The CDR3 DNA is TGTGCCAGTAGGACTAACACTGAAGCTTTCTTT.

This clonotype was seen a few times. A much larger clone lies a single base off, so this may be a read error. The CDR3 DNA reads as TGTGCCAGCAGCTCCCGGACAGCGATCTCAGATACGCAGTATTTT. Its protein product is CASSSRTAISDTQYF. This sequence joins TRBV5-8 and TRBJ2-3, with a tentative D call TRBD1 (6 bases). Per germline, CDR1 SGHTS and CDR2 YDEGEE. CDR3 length equals 15 residues. Trimming removed 3 bases at V and 4 bases at J, with 15 bases between.

This clonotype has a handful of counts. The chain joins TRBV5-8 to TRBJ1-1; D not certain. The CDR3 has 15 amino acids. V lost 4 bases to trimming and J lost 4 bases, with 17 bases between them. Looked up from germline, CDR1 is SGHTS and CDR2 is YDEGEE. The CDR3: CASSLALLGVTEAFF. The CDR3, as DNA: TGTGCCAGCAGCCTCGCACTCTTGGGCGTCACTGAAGCTTTCTTT. Full variable domain (remainder filled in from reference TRBV5-8 and TRBJ1-1): EAGVTQSPTHLIKTRGQQATLRCSPISGHTSVYWYQQALGLGLQFLLWYDEGEERNRGNFPPRFSGRQFPNYSSELNVNALELEDSALYLCASSLALLGVTEAFFGQGTRLTVV.

The chain combines TRBV2 with TRBJ2-2, with a possible D match to TRBD1 (5 bases). V was shortened by 3 bases and J by 9 bases, with 14 bases between the two germline ends. This CDR3 is built from 14 residues. From germline, CDR1 is SNHLY and CDR2 FYNNEI. The CDR3 DNA reads TGTGCCAGCAGTGATGATCAGGGAATCCGGGAGCTGTTTTTT. Translated, it gives CASSDDQGIRELFF.

The rearrangement joins TRBV25-1 to TRBJ2-1; TRBD2 agrees at 10 bases. J was trimmed by 1 base and V by 6 bases; bases with no gene match: 3. The CDR3 consists of 15 residues. Germline V gene sequence: CDR1 MGHDK, CDR2 SYGVNS. CDR3 coding DNA: TGTGCCAGCAGACTAGCGGGAACGTCCTACAATGAGCAGTTCTTC. It is translated as CASRLAGTSYNEQFF. Drawing the rest from reference TRBV25-1 and TRBJ2-1, the complete variable domain is EADIYQTPRYLVIGTGKKITLECSQTMGHDKMYWYQQDPGMELHLIHYSYGVNSTEKGDLSSESTVSRIRTEHFPLTLESARPSHTSQYLCASRLAGTSYNEQFFGPGTRLTVL.

At least ten counts were recorded for this clonotype. The chain employs TRBV10-3 and TRBJ2-5; D possibly matches TRBD1 or TRBD2 (5 bases each). The V and J ends lost 10 bases and 2 bases respectively, with 14 bases between them. The CDR3 has 13 residues. CDR1 is ENHRY and CDR2 is SYGVKD in the germline V gene. CDR3 sequence reads: CATGTVQQETQYF. The CDR3 DNA follows: TGTGCCACTGGGACGGTACAGCAAGAGACCCAGTACTTC.

This chain connects TRBV6-2 or TRBV6-3 to TRBJ2-3, with D perhaps being TRBD1 or TRBD2 (5 bases each). The length of the CDR3 is 13 residues. V lost 6 bases and J lost 11, with 18 bases in between. CDR1 and CDR2 (germline): MNHEY, SVGEGT. The CDR3 here is CASRNGAYNEQYF. For the CDR3, the DNA is TGTGCCAGCAGAAACGGGGCTTACAATGAGCAGTATTTT.